This TCR beta chain was observed in a study of neurological immune-mediated disorders. Notes on the study in general: Falling below healthy controls, multiple sclerosis showed the least TCR clonal expansion, while HTLV-1-associated myelopathy showed the most. Subjects shared no identical expanded-clone CDR3 amino acid sequences, suggesting private TCR-beta repertoires in all groups.

This clonotype was picked up many times. Its antigen is not identified. Unsorted libraries were prepared from 2 million PBMCs that had been stored at -80 C. Germline V gene sequence: CDR1 DFQATT, CDR2 SNEGSKA (reference sequence). The V end was cut by 5 bases, the J end by 7 bases, with 20 bases between. CDR3 length: 14 residues. Template-switch 5'RACE cDNA synthesis added a 10-nucleotide unique molecular identifier. Using its own MiXCR run on the 5' RACE reads, TCRdb lists one record per CDR3 protein. Seen here are some 77,000 distinct CDR3 sequences, around a tenth observed once, and the top ten hold less than 2%.

The sample comprised PBMCs. The source of this sequence is a man aged 50 or older in good health. The chain recombines TRBV20-1 with TRBJ1-1; no definite D call. The CDR3 nucleotides read TGCAGTGCTTTTCCCCCCCCGGGATTAGGTGAAGCTTTCTTT. It yields the protein CSAFPPPGLGEAFF.